What follows is one TCR beta chain and its context. This entry belongs to a study of blood T cell repertoires in COVID-19. Study-level information: Sites across the United States, Italy and Spain contributed samples from acute and convalescent COVID-19. The cDNA or gDNA used as material had been derived from T cells, B-cell-depleted T cells, or PBMCs.

Looked up from germline, CDR1 is PRHDT and CDR2 is FYEKMQ (reference sequence). Deletions cut 3 bases from V and 1 base from J, with 12 bases between. This CDR3 has 16 residues. Seattle patient enrollment occurred during active infection, with longitudinal follow-up thereafter. Generated by immunoSEQ multiplex PCR, the TCRdb table keeps only in-frame clones and is missing some. The sample shows about 170,000 clones, 70% to 90% of them seen only once. The sequence came from an elderly man with COVID-19, enrolled during active disease. The chain joins TRBV13 to TRBJ2-2; a weak D match, TRBD2 (6 bases). The sample consisted of peripheral blood. The CDR3 loop is CASSFSTGVNTGELFF. CDR3 sequence (DNA): TGTGCCAGCAGCTTCAGCACGGGGGTGAACACCGGGGAGCTGTTTTTT.